This note documents a single T cell receptor beta chain sequence. The data originate from a study of control samples from healthy donors and cancer patients. Libraries were prepared by immunoSEQ multiplex PCR; TCRdb keeps only in-frame clonotypes and omits some of them. In the table there are 150,000 to 160,000 clones, around 96% of which are singletons. The sequenced sample was blood. This TCR was sampled from a man in his forties or fifties in good health.

The CDR3 DNA reads as TGTGCCAGCAGCATTGGACGGCCAGGCGCTGAAGCTTTCTTT. Protein product: CASSIGRPGAEAFF. This chain links TRBV5-6 with TRBJ1-1; D unresolved. Germline loops: CDR1 SGHDT, CDR2 YYEEEE. V gave up 4 bases and J gave up 6 bases, with 16 bases separating them. The CDR3 sequence is 14 residues long. Variable domain in full (rest from reference TRBV5-6 and TRBJ1-1): DAGVTQSPTHLIKTRGQQVTLRCSPKSGHDTVSWYQQALGQGPQFIFQYYEEEERQRGNFPDRFSGHQFPNYSSELNVNALLLGDSALYLCASSIGRPGAEAFFGQGTRLTVV.